A selection of T cell receptor beta chains follows, all from one sample in a study of breast tumors, draining lymph nodes, adjacent tissues. TCRdb independently ran MiXCR on the multiplex PCR reads; one entry per CDR3 protein. The repertoire holds about 130,000 distinct CDR3 sequences, around 21% seen once, with 2.2% in the top ten. Sample: axillary lymph node tissue. These receptors originate from a female donor with breast cancer. Some clones in this sample may be carry-over from other donors' samples. Each CDR3 is given with its conserved first and last residue. A D gene is named only where the DNA matches it firmly. Rows give clone size only sometimes, using once, few, many, or a class for an expanded clone.

>TRBV6-1|TRBD1|TRBJ2-2|many
CASTIQGEGGELFF
TGTGCCAGCACTATACAGGGGGAAGGCGGGGAGCTGTTTTTT
>TRBV15|.|TRBJ1-4|many
CATKLSSATNEKLFF
TGTGCCACCAAACTCTCCAGTGCCACTAATGAAAAACTGTTTTTT
>TRBV3-1|.|TRBJ2-1|many
CASSQNGKPFF
TGTGCCAGCAGCCAAAACGGGAAGCCGTTCTTC
>TRBV5-6|TRBD1|TRBJ2-3|.
CASSPQGAEDTQYF
TGTGCCAGCAGTCCCCAGGGGGCGGAGGATACGCAGTATTTT
>TRBV5-1|TRBD1|TRBJ1-2|many
CASSSGTGTGWRGYTF
TGCGCCAGCAGCTCAGGCACCGGGACAGGGTGGAGAGGCTACACCTTC
>TRBV6-1|TRBD1|TRBJ2-3|many
CASRQGASTDTQYF
TGTGCCAGCAGGCAGGGGGCTTCTACGGATACGCAGTATTTT
>TRBV5-1|.|TRBJ1-1|once
CASSITGTEGTEAFF
TGCGCCAGCAGCATAACCGGGACCGAGGGGACTGAAGCTTTCTTT
>TRBV29-1|TRBD2|TRBJ2-1|many
CSVGTSGRAYNEQFF
TGCAGCGTGGGAACTAGCGGGAGGGCTTACAATGAGCAGTTCTTC
>TRBV6-6|.|TRBJ2-6|many
CASSYLSGANVLTF
TGTGCCAGCAGTTATCTCTCTGGGGCCAACGTCCTGACTTTC
>TRBV10-2|TRBD2|TRBJ2-3|many
CAVWASSGSGGTDTQYF
TGCGCCGTCTGGGCTTCTAGCGGGAGCGGTGGCACAGATACGCAGTATTTT
>TRBV5-6|.|TRBJ1-5|.
CASSLAAGADQPQHF
TGTGCCAGCAGCTTGGCGGCAGGGGCGGATCAGCCCCAGCATTTT
>TRBV4-1|TRBD2|TRBJ2-3|many
CASSHTGRGTDTQYF
TGCGCCAGCAGCCATACGGGGAGGGGCACAGATACGCAGTATTTT
>TRBV30|.|TRBJ1-3|many
CAWGPKRGASGNTIYF
TGTGCCTGGGGGCCTAAGAGAGGCGCCTCTGGAAACACCATATATTTT
>TRBV4-2|TRBD1|TRBJ2-7|many
CASSQLTGGYSEQYF
TGTGCCAGCAGCCAACTCACAGGGGGCTACAGCGAGCAGTACTTC
>TRBV7-3|.|TRBJ2-1|many
CASSLEGGTNEQFF
TGTGCCAGCAGCCTTGAGGGGGGTACAAATGAGCAGTTCTTC
>TRBV19|TRBD2|TRBJ2-2|many
CASRMREESGELFF
TGTGCCAGTAGGATGCGGGAGGAAAGCGGGGAGCTGTTTTTT
>TRBV5-4|TRBD1|TRBJ1-2|many
CASSIQGVHGYTF
TGTGCCAGCAGCATCCAGGGGGTGCATGGCTACACCTTC
>TRBV20-1|.|TRBJ2-4|few
CSARDLRQVYLLKNIQYF
TGCAGTGCTAGAGATCTCAGGCAGGTCTACCTTCTCAAAAACATTCAGTACTTC
>TRBV29-1|TRBD1|TRBJ2-3|many
CSAGDRVGGTQYF
TGCAGCGCCGGGGACAGGGTAGGAGGTACGCAGTATTTT
>TRBV27|.|TRBJ2-2|many
CASSTVTNTGELFF
TGTGCCAGCAGTACAGTCACGAACACCGGGGAGCTGTTTTTT
>TRBV5-1|.|TRBJ2-7|many
CASSLGQGEQYF
TGCGCCAGCAGCTTGGGTCAGGGCGAGCAGTACTTC
>TRBV5-1|.|TRBJ2-3|many
CASSLTLAHSTDTQYF
TGCGCCAGCAGCTTGACGCTAGCGCATAGCACAGATACGCAGTATTTT
>TRBV19|TRBD1|TRBJ2-2|.
CASSPFVQGASGELFF
TGTGCCAGTAGTCCCTTTGTACAGGGGGCGAGCGGGGAGCTGTTTTTT
>TRBV7-9|TRBD1|TRBJ2-7|many
CASSWGQGAYEQYF
TGTGCCAGCAGCTGGGGACAGGGGGCCTACGAGCAGTACTTC
>TRBV12-3/TRBV12-4|TRBD1|TRBJ2-7|many
CASSDKGQGKQYF
TGTGCCAGCAGTGATAAGGGACAGGGGAAGCAGTACTTC
>TRBV25-1|.|TRBJ1-2|.
CASGPGPGTLDKDGYTF
TGTGCCAGCGGTCCCGGGCCTGGGACCCTGGATAAAGATGGCTACACCTTC
>TRBV5-6|TRBD1|TRBJ1-4|many
CASSFTGGNEKLFF
TGTGCCAGCAGCTTCACAGGGGGGAATGAAAAACTGTTTTTT
>TRBV5-1|.|TRBJ2-1|many
CASSFGPEANNEQFF
TGCGCCAGCAGCTTTGGGCCAGAGGCGAACAATGAGCAGTTCTTC
>TRBV4-1|TRBD1|TRBJ2-7|many
CASSQDWGQGTSYEQYF
TGCGCCAGCAGCCAAGATTGGGGACAGGGGACGTCCTACGAGCAGTACTTC
>TRBV20-1|TRBD2|TRBJ2-7|many
CSARSSGRPTYEQYF
TGCAGTGCTAGATCTAGCGGGAGGCCCACCTACGAGCAGTACTTC
>TRBV28|.|TRBJ2-6|.
CASSFVSGNSGANVLTF
TGTGCCAGCAGTTTTGTGAGCGGAAACTCTGGGGCCAACGTCCTGACTTTC